Each of the 13 T cell receptor beta chains below was sequenced from the same sample in a study of T cell changes during pregnancy in multiple sclerosis. Here immunoSEQ multiplex PCR was the method, and the copy in TCRdb shows in-frame clones only, minus some. The sample lists under 130,000 clones; about 90% were seen once. Here the sequenced sample was peripheral blood, taken after pregnancy. These receptors were collected from a female donor with multiple sclerosis, enrolled in a pregnancy study.

This chain joins TRBV18 and TRBJ2-7, with TRBD2 identical over 12 bases. Trimming removed 3 bases from V and 6 bases from J; junction bases left unmatched: 3. CDR3 length equals 14 residues. Germline V gene data show CDR1 as KGHSH and CDR2 as LQKENI. CDR3 bases: TGTGCCAGCTCACCGACTAGCGGGAGCTCCGAGCAGTACTTC. It encodes CASSPTSGSSEQYF.

This clone is a singleton in its sample. This chain joins TRBV28 and TRBJ2-5; D unclear. The germline V and J ends were trimmed by 6 bases and 2 bases, with 4 bases remaining between them. Germline CDR1 is MDHEN and CDR2 is SYDVKM. The CDR3 runs to 11 residues. In DNA, the CDR3 is TGTGCCAGCAGACAGCAAGAGACCCAGTACTTC. This sequence encodes CASRQQETQYF.

The chain joins TRBV28 to TRBJ1-2; possibly TRBD1 for D (5 bases). The length of the CDR3 is 15 residues. Germline V lookup: CDR1 MDHEN, CDR2 SYDVKM. Trimming removed 3 bases from V and 6 bases from J, with 17 bases in between. The CDR3 sequence: CASSFGGRGFDGYTF. Written as DNA, the CDR3 is TGTGCCAGCAGTTTCGGGGGAAGGGGATTCGATGGCTACACCTTC.

The V gene is TRBV4-1, the J gene TRBJ2-1, with TRBD2 matching over 8 bases. The CDR3 consists of 16 residues. Germline loops: CDR1 MGHRA, CDR2 YSYEKL. The junction had 7 bases not matched to a gene; V was cut back by 0 bases and J by 6 bases. The CDR3 bases are TGCGCCAGCAGCCAAGACTCAGCGGGGGTTCGCAATGAGCAGTTCTTC. Translation: CASSQDSAGVRNEQFF.

This chain connects TRBV28 to TRBJ2-7; no firm D call. Per the germline V gene, CDR1 is MDHEN and CDR2 is SYDVKM. The V end was cut by 3 bases, the J end by 2 bases, with 11 bases between. The CDR3 runs to 14 residues. The CDR3: CASSLPVPAYEQYF. CDR3 bases: TGTGCCAGCAGTTTGCCCGTTCCGGCCTACGAGCAGTACTTC.

The V gene is TRBV4-1, the J gene TRBJ2-3; possibly TRBD2 for D (5 bases). CDR1 is MGHRA, CDR2 YSYEKL, per germline. The V end was cut by 6 bases, the J end by 1 base, with 17 bases between. This CDR3 is 16 amino acids long. The CDR3, as DNA: TGCGCCAGCAGGGGCGGCTTTGGTAGCGGCACAGATACGCAGTATTTT. As protein: CASRGGFGSGTDTQYF.

The chain recombines TRBV5-8 with TRBJ2-1, with 7 bases aligning to TRBD2. The germline V gene has CDR1 SGHTS and CDR2 YDEGEE. The CDR3 loop spans 11 amino acids. Trimming at V came to 4 bases and at J to 13 bases, leaving 5 bases not matched to a gene. CDR3 loop: CASSRGDRQFF. DNA of the CDR3: TGTGCCAGCAGCCGGGGGGACCGTCAGTTCTTC. Looking up the rest from reference TRBV5-8 and TRBJ2-1 gives the full variable domain: EAGVTQSPTHLIKTRGQQATLRCSPISGHTSVYWYQQALGLGLQFLLWYDEGEERNRGNFPPRFSGRQFPNYSSELNVNALELEDSALYLCASSRGDRQFFGPGTRLTVL.

This chain connects TRBV29-1 to TRBJ2-7; no clear D gene. Germline CDR1 and CDR2: SQVTM and ANQGSEA. The CDR3 consists of 11 residues. The V gene lost 2 bases and the J gene lost 3 bases, with 5 bases spanning the gap. CDR3 residues: CSVENSYEQYF. In DNA, the CDR3 is TGCAGCGTTGAAAACAGCTACGAGCAGTACTTC.

The chain has TRBV2 and TRBJ1-2; 7 positions agree with TRBD1. The V segment lost 5 bases and the J segment 1 base; nucleotides outside the gene matches: 7. Germline CDR1 reads SNHLY; CDR2 reads FYNNEI. This CDR3 spans 15 amino acids. This CDR3 reads CASSYRDSSNYGYTF. In DNA, the CDR3 is TGTGCCAGCAGTTACCGGGACAGCAGTAACTATGGCTACACCTTC.

The chain combines TRBV7-9 with TRBJ1-2, with TRBD1 as a possible D gene (5 bases). CDR1 and CDR2 from the germline V gene are SEHNR and FQNEAQ (reference sequence). The CDR3 totals 14 residues. V was clipped by 1 base and J by 3 bases, with 9 bases between them. Here the CDR3 reads CASSLVGGYYGYTF. In DNA, the CDR3 is TGTGCCAGCAGCTTAGTTGGGGGGTACTATGGCTACACCTTC.

CDR3 residues: CASSFPLASYEQYF. The CDR3 bases are TGTGCCAGCAGCTTCCCGCTAGCGTCCTACGAGCAGTACTTC. V usage is TRBV7-2 and J usage is TRBJ2-7; possibly TRBD2 for D (6 bases). V gave up 3 bases and J gave up 1 base, with 10 bases separating them. Germline assignment: CDR1 SGHTA and CDR2 FQGNSA. The CDR3 is 14 residues long.

The chain uses TRBV19 and TRBJ1-4; D is undetermined. Germline CDR1 LNHDA, CDR2 SQIVND (reference sequence). The V end was cut by 3 bases, the J end by 4 bases, with 9 bases between. CDR3 size: 14 residues. The CDR3 loop is CASSIRGFNEKLFF. CDR3 coding DNA: TGTGCCAGTAGTATTCGGGGTTTTAATGAAAAACTGTTTTTT. Full variable domain (missing parts from reference TRBV19 and TRBJ1-4): DGGITQSPKYLFRKEGQNVTLSCEQNLNHDAMYWYRQDPGQGLRLIYYSQIVNDFQKGDIAEGYSVSREKKESFPLTVTSAQKNPTAFYLCASSIRGFNEKLFFGSGTQLSVL.

The V call is TRBV27, the J call TRBJ1-1, with D uncertain. The length of the CDR3 is 13 residues. The V gene lost 3 bases and the J gene lost 1 base, with 6 bases spanning the gap. The germline CDR1 and CDR2 sequences are MNHEY and SMNVEV (reference sequence). The CDR3 bases are TGTGCCAGCAGTTTCGCGGGGAACACTGAAGCTTTCTTT. Its translation: CASSFAGNTEAFF.